What follows are 10 T cell receptor beta chains derived from one specimen sequenced in a study of Ad26.COV2.S vaccination and SARS-CoV-2 variants. Measured with immunoSEQ multiplex PCR; TCRdb has only the in-frame clones, and not every one. Among fewer than 400,000 clones listed, about 85% were seen once. Treatment specified: 15 to 20 received Ad26.COV2.S at low or high dose, single or two shots; about five received placebo; per-sample allocation not given. Sampling happened 63 days after the first vaccine or placebo injection. The starting material was peripheral blood, obtained in a trial of Ad26.COV2.S vaccine versus placebo. The receptors shown here come from a person between 18 and 60 years old who received the Ad26.COV2.S COVID-19 vaccine or a placebo.

The rearrangement links TRBV6-6 to TRBJ1-1; the D gene is possibly TRBD1 (6 bases). Per the germline V gene, CDR1 is MNHNY and CDR2 is SVGAGI (reference sequence). The CDR3 length is 13 residues. V lost 5 bases and J 4 bases, leaving 11 bases between the germline ends. CDR3 in DNA: TGTGCCAGCAGTGGGGGGGCGCTCACTGAAGCTTTCTTT. This sequence encodes CASSGGALTEAFF.

This clone was seen a single time. The chain employs TRBV10-1 and TRBJ1-5, with TRBD1 identical over 9 bases. This CDR3 region has 16 residues. The germline gives CDR1 WNHNN, CDR2 SYGVQD (reference sequence). V lost 8 bases, J lost 10 bases, and 18 bases stayed unmatched. The CDR3 here is CASHKSRDRDLEPQHF. The CDR3 DNA sequence: TGCGCCAGCCATAAGTCCCGGGACAGGGACTTGGAACCCCAGCATTTT.

This clone came up once. The chain is built from TRBV14 and TRBJ2-1; 9 nucleotides agree with TRBD1. CDR3 length: 15 residues. The V gene end was trimmed by 4 bases and the J gene end by 9 bases; junction bases not matched to a gene: 10. Looked up from germline, CDR1 is SGHDN and CDR2 is FVKESK. CDR3 DNA sequence: TGTGCCAGCAGCCCCTCTCGGGGACAGGGTACTGAGCAGTTCTTC. Translation: CASSPSRGQGTEQFF.

This chain joins TRBV10-1 and TRBJ1-6, with D unresolved. Germline V lookup: CDR1 WNHNN, CDR2 SYGVQD (reference sequence). V was trimmed by 3 bases and J by 5 bases, leaving 11 bases between them. The CDR3 is 15 residues long. CDR3: CASSEGSSNNSPLHF. CDR3 nucleotides: TGCGCCAGCAGTGAAGGGTCTTCCAATAATTCACCCCTCCACTTT.

V usage is TRBV25-1 and J usage is TRBJ2-3, with TRBD2 matching over 11 bases. Germline V gene data show CDR1 as MGHDK and CDR2 as SYGVNS. This CDR3 region has 12 residues. This CDR3 reads CVLAGGTDTQYF. The DNA of the CDR3 is TGTGTACTAGCGGGGGGCACAGATACGCAGTATTTT.

V is TRBV2 and J is TRBJ1-5; TRBD1 agrees at 10 bases. The CDR3 consists of 18 residues. In germline, CDR1 is SNHLY, CDR2 FYNNEI. The V gene end was trimmed by 0 bases and the J gene end by 2 bases; junction bases not matched to a gene: 7. The CDR3 spells CASSEALQGTGGNQPQHF. The CDR3, as DNA: TGTGCCAGCAGTGAAGCGCTTCAAGGGACAGGGGGCAATCAGCCCCAGCATTTT.

The chain recombines TRBV27 with TRBJ1-2; D ambiguous. The germline gives CDR1 MNHEY, CDR2 SMNVEV (reference sequence). Trimming cost V 5 bases and J 4 bases, with 20 bases left between them. The CDR3 length is 16 residues. The CDR3 DNA is TGTGCCAGCAGTCCCCACTTCGGTCGGGAAGGCTATGGCTACACCTTC. Translated, it gives CASSPHFGREGYGYTF.

This clone was recorded a few times. The chain combines TRBV6-1 with TRBJ1-3; D is ambiguous. Trimming removed 3 bases at V and 2 bases at J, with 14 bases between. CDR1 is MNHNS and CDR2 is SASEGT in the germline V gene. CDR3 length: 16 residues. In nucleotides, the CDR3 is TGTGCCAGCAGTGATCCGATCCACAGTGCTGGAAACACCATATATTTT. Translated: CASSDPIHSAGNTIYF.

The sample holds one count of this clone. The chain recombines TRBV6-5 with TRBJ2-2, with D maybe TRBD2 (6 bases). Trimming took 0 bases from V and 4 from J, leaving 9 bases between them. Germline V gene lookup returns CDR1 MNHEY and CDR2 SVGAGI. The CDR3 is 15 residues long. CDR3: CASSYSIGGTGELFF. The CDR3 DNA is TGTGCCAGCAGTTACTCGATCGGGGGCACCGGGGAGCTGTTTTTT.

The chain is built from TRBV4-2 and TRBJ2-1; 8 bases line up with TRBD2. J lost 7 bases, V lost 3 bases, and 5 bases had no gene match. Germline values: CDR1 LGHNA, CDR2 YNFKEQ. The CDR3 is made up of 14 amino acids. The CDR3 DNA reads as TGTGCCAGCAGCCACGGGACTAGTAGGAATGAGCAGTTCTTC. Translating it yields CASSHGTSRNEQFF.